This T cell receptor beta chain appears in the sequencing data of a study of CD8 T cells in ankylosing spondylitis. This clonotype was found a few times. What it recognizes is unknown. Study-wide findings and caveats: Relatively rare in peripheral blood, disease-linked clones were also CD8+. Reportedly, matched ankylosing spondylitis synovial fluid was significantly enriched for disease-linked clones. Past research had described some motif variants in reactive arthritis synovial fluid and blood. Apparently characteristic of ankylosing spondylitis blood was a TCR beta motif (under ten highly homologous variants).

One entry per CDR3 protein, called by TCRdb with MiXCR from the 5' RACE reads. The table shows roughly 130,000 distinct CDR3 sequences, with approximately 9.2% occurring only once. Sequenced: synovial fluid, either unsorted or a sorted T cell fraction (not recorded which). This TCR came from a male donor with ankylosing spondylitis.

The DNA for the CDR3 is TGTGCCATCAGTGCTCGGGCTAGCGGGGGGAAAGAGACCCAGTACTTC. Translated: CAISARASGGKETQYF. The chain recombines TRBV10-3 with TRBJ2-5; TRBD2 aligns across 11 bases. V dropped 4 bases and J dropped 3; count of bases not matched to a gene: 7. Germline V CDR1 and CDR2: ENHRY, SYGVKD. This CDR3 contains 16 residues.